This TCR beta chain was observed in a study of T cell repertoires in cytomegalovirus infection. At the level of the study: Both a matching HLA type and CMV infection were indicated by public TCR beta signatures. Study results and caveats: HLA-C-restricted CMV clonotypes gave the most frequent clonotype in two of eight donors.

This clonotype was detected ten times or more. Its antigen is currently unknown. TCRdb redid the calling of the reads with MiXCR, one entry per CDR3 protein. The table records roughly 280,000 distinct CDR3 sequences, approximately 8.3% of them present only once. The CDR3 is 14 amino acids. CDR1 SGHVS and CDR2 FQNEAQ come from the germline V gene. J gave up 4 bases and V 3 bases, and 1 base lay outside the gene matches. This TCR came from a human donor in good health (CMV status not recorded). Some clones in this sample may be carry-over from other donors' samples. Sample: PBMCs. The rearrangement links TRBV7-8 to TRBJ2-3, with 10 bases matching TRBD1. This CDR3 is CASSFGQGADTQYF. CDR3 nucleotide sequence: TGTGCCAGCAGCTTCGGACAGGGGGCAGATACGCAGTATTTT.